This TCR beta chain was sequenced in a study of blood T cell repertoires in COVID-19 (dated by TCRdb to the early 2020s). Study-level background: Samples from collaborators originated in the United States, Italy and Spain and spanned both the acute and convalescent phases of COVID-19. The material from the prospective study consisted of cDNA or gDNA derived from T cells, B-cell-depleted T cells, or PBMCs. Deeply sampled blood TCRbeta repertoires from subjects exposed to, actively infected with, or recovered from COVID-19 were included in the dataset. The repertoires were released in a freely available public database meant as a resource for research on the immune response to SARS-CoV-2. Samples were obtained from the ongoing ImmuneRACE study (first 160 participants) and from roughly 1,300 subjects provided by 6 global collaborators. The sample metadata nearly always contained a de-identified subject ID, COVID-19 status, age in years and sex. HLA class I and class II types, where available, came from metadata supplied by the sample provider rather than from assay-based typing.

Points on this clone: Its antigen is still unknown. No per-base quality is available; no much larger clone lies one base away. The same CDR3 is also encoded by other DNA sequences in this sample.

The trim is 5 bases for V and 1 base for J, with a gap of 11 bases between the germline ends. CDR1 and CDR2 were assigned from the germline V gene as SGHNT and YENEEA. The cysteine opens and the phenylalanine closes a CDR3 of 14 amino acids. Of the read, only the CDR3 DNA is kept; its 42 bases are in frame from base 1. Collaborating institutions collected whole blood in K2EDTA tubes following their own protocols. Collaborator samples were shipped for TCRbeta analysis as frozen whole blood, isolated PBMCs, or DNA extracted from either sample type. TCRbeta CDR3 regions were amplified from genomic DNA using the immunoSEQ Assay, a bias-controlled multiplex PCR. The study's own analysis went as follows. Within the assay, amplification of reference gene primers was used to estimate how many nucleated cells each sample contained. Sequence reads were collapsed and filtered to measure the absolute abundance of every unique TCRbeta CDR3 rearrangement. Productive Simpson clonality was computed per sample as the square root of Simpson's diversity index over productive rearrangements. This is the immuneACCESS table as TCRdb keeps it, with only in-frame sequences that have V and J called. A part of the clones is gone; compared with another copy, unresolved V genes explain less than half, and the rest is unexplained. V, J and clone size reflect that table, while D and trimming were determined from the DNA. Present in this sample are 150,000 or so clones, 75% to 90% of which were seen just once. Around 15% of the sample is in the top ten clones.

What the authors observed across the whole study: Clinical and demographic metadata were provided uncurated, with the amount varying by source and participant.

The TCR was taken from a woman between 40 and 50 years old with acute or convalescent COVID-19. Sequencing was carried out using peripheral blood. The chain joins TRBV11-3 to TRBJ1-1; the best D guess is TRBD1, with 6 bases matching. CDR3 loop: CASSPGRGNTEAFF. The DNA reads as follows: TGTGCCAGCAGCCCAGGCAGGGGGAACACTGAAGCTTTCTTT.